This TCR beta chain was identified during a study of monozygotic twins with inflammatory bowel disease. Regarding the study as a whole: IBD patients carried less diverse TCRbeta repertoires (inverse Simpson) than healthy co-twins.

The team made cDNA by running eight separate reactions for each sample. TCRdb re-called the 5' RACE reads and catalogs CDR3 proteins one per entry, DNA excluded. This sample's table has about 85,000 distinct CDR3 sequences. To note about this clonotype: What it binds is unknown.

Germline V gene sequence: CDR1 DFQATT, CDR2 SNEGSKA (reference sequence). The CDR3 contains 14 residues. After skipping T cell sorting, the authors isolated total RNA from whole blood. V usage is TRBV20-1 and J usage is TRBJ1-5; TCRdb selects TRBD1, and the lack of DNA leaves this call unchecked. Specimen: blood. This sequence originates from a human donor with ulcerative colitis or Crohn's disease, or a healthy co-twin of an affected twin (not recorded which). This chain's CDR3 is CSARDPGGIQPQHF.